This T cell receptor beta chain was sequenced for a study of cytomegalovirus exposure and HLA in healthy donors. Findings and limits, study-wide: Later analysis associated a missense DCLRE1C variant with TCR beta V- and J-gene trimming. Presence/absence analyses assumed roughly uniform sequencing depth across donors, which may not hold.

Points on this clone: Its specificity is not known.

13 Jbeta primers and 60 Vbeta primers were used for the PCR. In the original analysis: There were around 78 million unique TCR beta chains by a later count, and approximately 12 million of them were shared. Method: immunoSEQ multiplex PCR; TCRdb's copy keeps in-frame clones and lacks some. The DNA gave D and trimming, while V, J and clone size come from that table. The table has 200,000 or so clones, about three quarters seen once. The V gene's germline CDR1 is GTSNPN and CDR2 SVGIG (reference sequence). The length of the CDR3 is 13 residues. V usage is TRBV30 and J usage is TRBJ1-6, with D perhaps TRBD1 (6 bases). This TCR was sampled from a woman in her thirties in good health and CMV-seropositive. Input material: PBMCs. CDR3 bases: TGTGCGTTGGAGTATCAGGGGAGTTCACCCCTCCACTTT. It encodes CALEYQGSSPLHF.